Included here is one T cell receptor (beta chain) sequence, with context. Its target is not known. The V end was cut by 2 bases, the J end by 2 bases, with 10 bases between. Germline assignment: CDR1 SGHNT and CDR2 YYREEE (reference sequence). This CDR3 spans 14 amino acids. The sample comes from a study of cytomegalovirus exposure and HLA in healthy donors. TCRdb keeps only in-frame clones here, not all; method: immunoSEQ multiplex PCR. The sample holds approximately 120,000 clones, 88% seen once. Study observations and caveats: In the 120 or so validation repertoires, about 94% of cluster scores exceeded 0, per a later analysis. Specific recognition of CMV antigens was confirmed in vitro for a few chains (all CMV-associated). Most TCR sequences proved rare, with some public TCRs found in many donors. Researchers catalogued 150 or so TCR beta chains as cytomegalovirus-associated.

The chain links TRBV5-4 to TRBJ1-1, with a tentative D call TRBD1 (6 bases). Specimen: PBMCs. This receptor was obtained from a woman younger than 30 in good health and CMV-seronegative. This chain's CDR3 is CASSFRQDNTEAFF. The CDR3 DNA sequence: TGTGCCAGCAGCTTCCGACAGGACAACACTGAAGCTTTCTTT. Using reference TRBV5-4 and TRBJ1-1 for the parts outside the CDR3, the full variable domain is ETGVTQSPTHLIKTRGQQVTLRCSSQSGHNTVSWYQQALGQGPQFIFQYYREEENGRGNFPPRFSGLQFPNYSSELNVNALELDDSALYLCASSFRQDNTEAFFGQGTRLTVV.